These 31 T cell receptor beta chains were sequenced from one sample in a study of OX40 agonist ivuxolimab in advanced cancers. Only in-frame clones appear in the TCRdb table, and some are missing; sequencing was by immunoSEQ multiplex PCR. This repertoire shows about 68,000 clones, about nine tenths found once; its top ten account for about 0.33%. The sequences come from CD4+ or CD8+ T cells sorted from blood, collected in a trial of the OX40 agonist ivuxolimab. Receptor source: an adult with an advanced solid tumor such as melanoma, head and neck, liver or kidney cancer.

The chain employs TRBV10-3 and TRBJ2-2; unclear D gene. This CDR3 contains 14 residues. Trimming left V 6 bases short and J 2 bases short, with 10 bases between. The germline gives CDR1 ENHRY, CDR2 SYGVKD. The DNA for the CDR3 is TGTGCCATCAGGGTCAGCCCTAACACCGGGGAGCTGTTTTTT. It is translated as CAIRVSPNTGELFF.

The chain carries TRBV27 and TRBJ1-6, with 9 bases lining up with TRBD1. This CDR3 has 18 amino acids. V lost 3 bases, J lost 7 bases, and 13 bases stayed unmatched. CDR1 is MNHEY and CDR2 is SMNVEV in the germline V gene (reference sequence). CDR3 residues: CASSFGLRDRVFNSPLHF. The CDR3 DNA follows: TGTGCCAGCAGTTTCGGACTCCGGGACAGGGTGTTCAATTCACCCCTCCACTTT.

About this clone: The sample carries other DNA sequences with the same CDR3. The chain's CDR3 is CASKGFGANVLTF. The DNA of the CDR3 is TGTGCCAGCAAGGGCTTCGGGGCCAACGTCCTGACTTTC. The rearrangement joins TRBV2 to TRBJ2-6; no firm D call. This CDR3 comprises 13 residues. CDR1 and CDR2 (germline): SNHLY, FYNNEI. Trimming removed 7 bases from V and 4 bases from J, with 8 bases in between.

The genes are TRBV6-5 and TRBJ1-4; TRBD1 is a possible D gene (6 bases). The germline V gene encodes CDR1 MNHEY and CDR2 SVGAGI. The CDR3 contains 15 residues. Trimming cost V 8 bases and J 13 bases, with 26 bases left between them. For the CDR3, the DNA is TGTGCCAGCCGTACGAACGAACAGGGTAGTAGGGGACTGTTTTTT. It yields the protein CASRTNEQGSRGLFF.

The chain carries TRBV6-5 and TRBJ1-1; no firm D call. The V gene lost 0 bases and the J gene lost 5 bases, with 10 bases spanning the gap. The CDR3 sequence is 14 residues long. CDR1 and CDR2 (germline): MNHEY, SVGAGI. The CDR3 bases are TGTGCCAGCAGTTACTCGGGTTTTGGTACTGAAGCTTTCTTT. Translated, it gives CASSYSGFGTEAFF.

This chain uses TRBV19 with TRBJ1-3; D remains unclear. The CDR3 length is 14 residues. Between the trimmed V and J ends, which lost 7 bases and 0 bases, there was a span of 10 bases. The germline V gene encodes CDR1 LNHDA and CDR2 SQIVND (reference sequence). CDR3 DNA: TGTGCCAGTAATCGGGAACCCTCTGGAAACACCATATATTTT. Residues: CASNREPSGNTIYF.

The CDR3 sequence: CASSHLTTGGGGYTF. CDR3 bases: TGTGCCAGCAGCCACCTTACGACAGGGGGGGGTGGCTACACCTTC. The chain joins TRBV14 to TRBJ1-2; TRBD1 aligns across 9 bases. Germline V lookup: CDR1 SGHDN, CDR2 FVKESK. The trim removed 3 bases at V and 7 bases at J, leaving 9 bases unmatched. The CDR3 has 15 residues.

V usage is TRBV6-1 and J usage is TRBJ2-3; TRBD1 is a possible D gene (6 bases). Trimming removed 7 bases from V and 5 bases from J, with 16 bases in between. CDR1 is MNHNS, CDR2 SASEGT, per germline. The CDR3 length is 14 residues. DNA for the CDR3: TGTGCCAGCATTAGGACAGCGCGAGAAGATACGCAGTATTTT. Protein: CASIRTAREDTQYF.

The rearrangement uses TRBV14 and TRBJ2-3; tentative D call: TRBD1 (6 bases). This CDR3 comprises 13 residues. Germline V gives CDR1 SGHDN, CDR2 FVKESK. The V gene lost 2 bases and the J gene lost 6 bases, with 9 bases spanning the gap. CDR3 sequence reads: CASSQWGPDTQYF. The DNA of the CDR3 is TGTGCCAGCAGCCAATGGGGGCCCGATACGCAGTATTTT.

The V and J genes are TRBV9 and TRBJ2-1; D not resolved. CDR1 and CDR2 (germline): SGDLS, YYNGEE. V shed 0 bases and J shed 0 bases, with 13 bases lying between them. This CDR3 has 17 residues. This chain's CDR3 is CASSVALTLSSYNEQFF. The CDR3 DNA reads TGTGCCAGCAGCGTAGCCCTGACATTGAGCTCCTACAATGAGCAGTTCTTC. The entire variable domain, with the rest obtained from reference TRBV9 and TRBJ2-1, is as follows: DSGVTQTPKHLITATGQRVTLRCSPRSGDLSVYWYQQSLDQGLQFLIQYYNGEERAKGNILERFSAQQFPDLHSELNLSSLELGDSALYFCASSVALTLSSYNEQFFGPGTRLTVL.

The chain couples TRBV6-5 to TRBJ2-7; maybe TRBD1 (6 bases). The CDR3 extends over 13 amino acids. Trimming pared 5 bases from V and 6 bases from J, leaving 14 bases between. Per germline, CDR1 MNHEY and CDR2 SVGAGI. As DNA, the CDR3 is TGTGCCAGCAGTACCCGAGGGGGTTCCGAGCAGTACTTC. This codes for CASSTRGGSEQYF.

This clone has a single count. One junction end does not reproduce the germline sequence, and a read error may be involved. Other DNA sequences within the sample encode an identical CDR3. This chain uses TRBV27 with TRBJ2-3; TRBD2 matches 14 bases. CDR3 size: 16 residues. Germline loops: CDR1 MNHEY, CDR2 SMNVEV (reference sequence). The CDR3 sequence: CASSLTGLAGARTQYF. CDR3 nucleotides: TGCGCCAGCAGTTTAACGGGACTAGCGGGAGCTCGTACGCAGTATTTT.

The count of this clone is one. The CDR3: CASSLEDTDYEQYF. The CDR3 region has the DNA TGCGCCAGCAGCTTGGAGGACACCGACTACGAGCAGTACTTC. V and J are TRBV5-1 and TRBJ2-7; weak D call: TRBD1 (5 bases). The CDR3 totals 14 residues. Germline-derived CDR1 and CDR2 are SGHRS and YFSETQ. Trimming cost V 0 bases and J 3 bases, with 10 bases left between them. Using reference TRBV5-1 and TRBJ2-7 for the parts outside the CDR3, the full variable domain is KAGVTQTPRYLIKTRGQQVTLSCSPISGHRSVSWYQQTPGQGLQFLFEYFSETQRNKGNFPGRFSGRQFSNSRSEMNVSTLELGDSALYLCASSLEDTDYEQYFGPGTRLTVT.

J is TRBJ2-1 and V is TRBV10-3, with D possibly TRBD2 on 6 matching bases. Germline CDR1 ENHRY, CDR2 SYGVKD. V lost 0 bases and J lost 4, with 10 bases in between. The CDR3 runs 15 residues. The CDR3 DNA is TGTGCCATCAGTGAGTCGGCGGGGACTTACAATGAGCAGTTCTTC. Translation gives CAISESAGTYNEQFF.

J is TRBJ2-1 and V is TRBV19; TRBD1 aligns across 7 bases. Trimming cost V 5 bases and J 3 bases; bases outside gene matches: 10. Germline V gives CDR1 LNHDA, CDR2 SQIVND (reference sequence). CDR3 length: 16 residues. Here the CDR3 reads CASSPGDRLFYNEQFF. The CDR3, as DNA: TGTGCCAGTAGTCCAGGGGACAGACTTTTCTACAATGAGCAGTTCTTC.

The chain links TRBV2 to TRBJ1-5; TRBD1 might be the D (6 bases). V was trimmed by 5 bases and J by 3 bases, leaving 14 bases between them. The germline V gene has CDR1 SNHLY and CDR2 FYNNEI. CDR3 size: 15 residues. The CDR3 reads CASSTEQGHNQPQHF. CDR3 nucleotide sequence: TGTGCCAGCAGTACAGAGCAGGGACACAATCAGCCCCAGCATTTT.

V is TRBV21-1 and J is TRBJ1-5. TRBV21-1 is marked as a pseudogene. The CDR3 has 16 residues. For the CDR3, the DNA is TGTGCCAGCAGCCTCGACCGGGACAGACAGCGGGGGCCCCAGCATTTT. Protein sequence: CASSLDRDRQRGPQHF.

The chain joins TRBV25-1 to TRBJ2-1; D may be TRBD1 (6 bases). Trimming left V 1 base short and J 4 bases short, with 11 bases between. Germline-derived CDR1 and CDR2 are MGHDK and SYGVNS. The CDR3 is 15 amino acids. The CDR3 loop reads CASSEWQGTYNEQFF. The CDR3 DNA follows: TGTGCCAGCAGTGAATGGCAGGGGACGTACAATGAGCAGTTCTTC.

The V and J genes are TRBV28 and TRBJ1-2, with TRBD1 matching over 9 bases. The CDR3 is made up of 15 amino acids. Germline CDR1 MDHEN, CDR2 SYDVKM. J lost 8 bases, V lost 7 bases, and 14 bases had no gene match. The CDR3 protein is CASTMPGQGGRGYTF. As DNA, the CDR3 is TGTGCCAGCACCATGCCGGGACAGGGTGGTCGAGGCTACACCTTC.

The chain uses TRBV25-1 and TRBJ2-2; D perhaps matches TRBD1 (5 bases). The ends were cut back, 6 bases at V and 1 base at J, with 9 bases in the middle. Germline V gives CDR1 MGHDK, CDR2 SYGVNS. This CDR3 has 14 residues. The CDR3, as DNA: TGTGCCAGCAGCAGGGAACTGAACACCGGGGAGCTGTTTTTT. It yields the protein CASSRELNTGELFF.

CDR3 nucleotides: TGCGCCAGCAGCTCCGGGACGGTACTCTCCTACGAGCAGTACTTC. Encoded protein: CASSSGTVLSYEQYF. J is TRBJ2-7 and V is TRBV5-1, with D perhaps TRBD1 or TRBD2 (5 bases each). Trimming removed 3 bases at V and 0 bases at J, with 13 bases between. There are 15 residues in the CDR3. CDR1 is SGHRS, CDR2 YFSETQ, per germline.

The V and J genes are TRBV4-1 and TRBJ1-1; TRBD1 agrees at 7 bases. This CDR3 is built from 16 residues. V lost 4 bases to trimming and J lost 9 bases; unmatched junction nucleotides: 17. The germline V gene has CDR1 MGHRA and CDR2 YSYEKL. The CDR3 loop reads CASSRGWTGVEKKAFF. DNA for the CDR3: TGCGCCAGCAGCCGAGGTTGGACAGGCGTGGAAAAGAAAGCTTTCTTT.

This sequence joins TRBV5-1 and TRBJ2-1, with TRBD2 matching 13 bases. The V segment lost 4 bases and the J segment 9 bases; nucleotides outside the gene matches: 13. The length of the CDR3 is 17 residues. CDR1 is SGHRS and CDR2 is YFSETQ in the germline V gene. In DNA form, the CDR3 reads TGCGCCAGCAGCCCATGGAGGGACCGGACTAGCGGGGGTGAGCAGTTCTTC. Its protein product is CASSPWRDRTSGGEQFF.

This clone appeared once. This chain connects TRBV19 to TRBJ1-1; D not certain. Germline CDR1 and CDR2: LNHDA and SQIVND (reference sequence). With 2 bases removed from V and 0 bases from J, the gap between germline ends came to 10 bases. The CDR3 is 15 residues long. In DNA, the CDR3 is TGTGCCAGTAGTATACCAGGACCTATGAACACTGAAGCTTTCTTT. This sequence encodes CASSIPGPMNTEAFF. Combining the CDR3 with reference TRBV19 and TRBJ1-1 gives the whole variable domain DGGITQSPKYLFRKEGQNVTLSCEQNLNHDAMYWYRQDPGQGLRLIYYSQIVNDFQKGDIAEGYSVSREKKESFPLTVTSAQKNPTAFYLCASSIPGPMNTEAFFGQGTRLTVV.

The rearrangement links TRBV7-2 to TRBJ1-2; no clear D gene. In germline, CDR1 is SGHTA, CDR2 FQGNSA. This CDR3 is 15 amino acids long. V lost 0 bases, J lost 3 bases, and 11 bases lay in between. The DNA for the CDR3 is TGTGCCAGCAGCTTAGCCGGATCACCGGACTATGGCTACACCTTC. This codes for CASSLAGSPDYGYTF.

The rearrangement joins TRBV5-1 to TRBJ2-7; 11 nucleotides align to TRBD2. The J segment lost 2 bases and the V segment lost 4 bases, leaving 8 bases of the junction unmatched. The CDR3 consists of 16 residues. Germline CDR1 reads SGHRS; CDR2 reads YFSETQ. The CDR3 here is CASSQMTSGKPYEQYF. Here the CDR3 DNA reads TGCGCCAGCAGCCAGATGACTAGCGGGAAACCCTACGAGCAGTACTTC.

The chain joins TRBV19 to TRBJ1-1, with a tentative D call TRBD1 (6 bases). The CDR3 loop spans 14 amino acids. CDR1 LNHDA and CDR2 SQIVND come from the germline V gene (reference sequence). V lost 7 bases to trimming and J lost 4 bases, with 16 bases between them. CDR3 in amino acids: CASKGGRGPTEAFF. CDR3 nucleotides: TGTGCCAGTAAGGGGGGACGGGGGCCCACTGAAGCTTTCTTT.

In this sample, this clone turned up once. CDR3 bases: TGTGCCAGTAGTGGGGGGGCAGGACAGCCCCAGCATTTT. Its protein product is CASSGGAGQPQHF. The chain recombines TRBV19 with TRBJ1-5; possibly TRBD1 for D (6 bases). This CDR3 contains 13 residues. Trimming pared 5 bases from V and 7 bases from J, leaving 12 bases between. The germline gives CDR1 LNHDA, CDR2 SQIVND (reference sequence).

This chain connects TRBV25-1 to TRBJ2-1, with 8 bases that match TRBD1. Germline trimming cut 1 base from V and 1 base from J; bases unmatched to any gene: 3. The CDR3 length is 16 residues. Germline CDR1 is MGHDK and CDR2 is SYGVNS. CDR3 loop: CASSELGTGSYNEQFF. CDR3 DNA: TGTGCCAGCAGTGAATTGGGGACAGGTTCCTACAATGAGCAGTTCTTC. The full variable domain, its missing parts supplied by reference TRBV25-1 and TRBJ2-1, is EADIYQTPRYLVIGTGKKITLECSQTMGHDKMYWYQQDPGMELHLIHYSYGVNSTEKGDLSSESTVSRIRTEHFPLTLESARPSHTSQYLCASSELGTGSYNEQFFGPGTRLTVL.

This clone was detected once. The chain joins TRBV6-1 to TRBJ1-5; D may be TRBD1 (5 bases). Between the trimmed V and J ends, which lost 5 bases and 1 base, there was a span of 21 bases. Per the germline V gene, CDR1 is MNHNS and CDR2 is SASEGT. The CDR3 runs 18 residues. The CDR3 nucleotides read TGTGCCAGCAGTCAAGTTCGGGGAGGGGCGAGAAGCAATCAGCCCCAGCATTTT. Translating it yields CASSQVRGGARSNQPQHF.

The rearrangement uses TRBV5-1 and TRBJ2-7; TRBD1 agrees at 11 bases. Trimming cost V 4 bases and J 7 bases; bases outside gene matches: 10. Germline loops: CDR1 SGHRS, CDR2 YFSETQ. This CDR3 is 15 amino acids long. DNA for the CDR3: TGCGCCAGCAGCGCACCGACCGGGACAGGGGGAGAGCAGTACTTC. This gives the protein CASSAPTGTGGEQYF.